The present T cell receptor (beta chain) was sequenced within a study of OX40 agonist ivuxolimab in advanced cancers. Study-level information: Previous treatment with anti-PD-1, anti-PD-L1 or anti-CTLA-4 therapy was allowed; 40% had received some.

CDR1 is SGHRS and CDR2 is YFSETQ in the germline V gene. The CDR3 contains 14 residues. With V trimmed by 3 bases and J by 0 bases, 0 bases remained unmatched. A note on this clone: No antigen is known for it.

Findings and caveats of the study: More expanded clones were found, on average, in CD8+ than in CD4+ T cells. CD4+ and CD8+ T cells in blood underwent clonal expansion by week 6 at 0.1 to 3.0 mg/kg.

Profiled with immunoSEQ multiplex PCR; TCRdb holds only in-frame clones, not every one. The sample lists under 100,000 clones, 84% occurring once. The chain uses TRBV5-1 and TRBJ1-3, with 7 bases aligning to TRBD1. Sequencing was performed on CD4+ or CD8+ T cells sorted from blood, taken in a trial of the OX40 agonist ivuxolimab. The sequence derives from an adult with an advanced solid tumor such as melanoma, head and neck, liver or kidney cancer. CDR3 DNA: TGCGCCAGCAGCTCAGGGGGCTCTGGAAACACCATATATTTT. Its translation is CASSSGGSGNTIYF.